A single sample gave rise to the 18 T cell receptor beta chains below, sequenced in a study of cytomegalovirus exposure and HLA in healthy donors. PCR involved 60 Vbeta and 13 Jbeta primers. Clones were read by immunoSEQ multiplex PCR, and TCRdb kept only the in-frame ones, dropping some. The data show 100,000 to 150,000 clones, around 75% seen once. Sequenced material: PBMCs. All receptors come from a woman aged 50 to 65 in good health and CMV-seropositive.

This clone was counted once. The V and J genes are TRBV18 and TRBJ1-1; D gene unclear. Trimming removed 6 bases from V and 1 base from J, with 6 bases in between. Germline values: CDR1 KGHSH, CDR2 LQKENI. This CDR3 is built from 12 residues. As DNA, the CDR3 is TGTGCCAGCTCCCACAGGAACACTGAAGCTTTCTTT. Encoded protein: CASSHRNTEAFF.

The chain recombines TRBV29-1 with TRBJ1-3; D remains unclear. The germline CDR1 and CDR2 sequences are SQVTM and ANQGSEA. This CDR3 contains 11 residues. Trimming took 6 bases from V and 3 from J, leaving 6 bases between them. The CDR3, as DNA: TGCAGCGTCCCAGTTGGAAACACCATATATTTT. The encoded protein is CSVPVGNTIYF.

This clone was seen a few times. J is TRBJ2-3 and V is TRBV5-4, with 8 bases aligning to TRBD2. Per the germline V gene, CDR1 is SGHNT and CDR2 is YYREEE (reference sequence). V was clipped by 4 bases and J by 0 bases; unmatched bases: 7. This CDR3 is built from 16 residues. This CDR3 reads CASSTGKRGSTDTQYF. CDR3 DNA: TGTGCCAGCAGCACTGGAAAGCGGGGGAGCACAGATACGCAGTATTTT.

This clone is a singleton in its sample. This chain uses TRBV9 with TRBJ2-7, with D possibly TRBD2 on 7 matching bases. Trimming cost V 4 bases and J 1 base, with 18 bases left between them. The CDR3 totals 16 residues. Germline V gene data show CDR1 as SGDLS and CDR2 as YYNGEE. The CDR3 protein is CASSHRGRGLSYEQYF. DNA of the CDR3: TGTGCCAGCAGCCACCGGGGGCGGGGGCTTTCCTACGAGCAGTACTTC.

The chain has TRBV2 and TRBJ2-1, with 10 positions matching TRBD2. CDR3 length: 17 residues. Per the germline V gene, CDR1 is SNHLY and CDR2 is FYNNEI. V gave up 3 bases and J gave up 11 bases; unmatched junction bases: 16. DNA for the CDR3: TGTGCCAGCAGTGAGGCTGCTAGCGGGAGTTTTTCACGAAAGCAGTTCTTC. As protein: CASSEAASGSFSRKQFF.

Details on this clone: At one end, the junction sequence differs from germline, possibly due to a read error. V usage is TRBV7-7 and J usage is TRBJ2-5, with 13 bases identical to TRBD2. CDR1 is SSHAT, CDR2 FNYEAQ, per germline (reference sequence). The CDR3 is made up of 15 amino acids. For the CDR3, the DNA is TGTGCTAGCAGCTTCGGACTAGCGGGAGAGGAGACCCAGTACTTC. As protein: CASSFGLAGEETQYF.

The rearrangement links TRBV13 to TRBJ2-3; 10 positions match TRBD2. The V segment lost 5 bases and the J segment 6 bases; nucleotides outside the gene matches: 8. This CDR3 region has 15 residues. Germline CDR1 and CDR2: PRHDT and FYEKMQ (reference sequence). The CDR3 protein is CASSLPSGGEDTQYF. The CDR3 DNA sequence: TGTGCCAGCAGCCTACCCAGCGGGGGGGAGGATACGCAGTATTTT.

The chain uses TRBV5-4 and TRBJ2-7, with 11 bases that match TRBD2. The CDR3 runs 15 residues. Per germline, CDR1 SGHNT and CDR2 YYREEE (reference sequence). V shed 4 bases, J shed 3 bases, and the junction held 6 bases outside the gene matches. CDR3 DNA: TGTGCCAGCAGCATAGGACTAGCGGGCAACTACGAGCAGTACTTC. Its protein is CASSIGLAGNYEQYF. Filled out from reference TRBV5-4 and TRBJ2-7, the complete variable domain reads ETGVTQSPTHLIKTRGQQVTLRCSSQSGHNTVSWYQQALGQGPQFIFQYYREEENGRGNFPPRFSGLQFPNYSSELNVNALELDDSALYLCASSIGLAGNYEQYFGPGTRLTVT.

The J gene is TRBJ1-2, the V gene TRBV5-1; 10 positions agree with TRBD1. V shed 4 bases, J shed 4 bases, and the junction held 4 bases outside the gene matches. This CDR3 comprises 14 residues. Germline V lookup: CDR1 SGHRS, CDR2 YFSETQ. This CDR3 is CASSSGQGGYGYTF. As DNA, the CDR3 is TGCGCCAGCAGCAGCGGACAGGGGGGCTATGGCTACACCTTC.

This rearrangement joins TRBV7-2 to TRBJ1-1, with 8 nucleotides matching TRBD1. Germline V gene data show CDR1 as SGHTA and CDR2 as FQGNSA. J gave up 4 bases and V 4 bases, and 5 bases lay outside the gene matches. CDR3 length equals 14 residues. CDR3 sequence (DNA): TGTGCCAGCAGCTCATGGGACAGGCTCACTGAAGCTTTCTTT. Protein product: CASSSWDRLTEAFF.

This clone was found a few times. The chain links TRBV6-4 to TRBJ1-1, with 8 bases lining up with TRBD1. V dropped 5 bases and J dropped 2; count of bases not matched to a gene: 10. This CDR3 region has 16 residues. Germline CDR1 is MRHNA and CDR2 is SNTAGT. Here the CDR3 reads CASSSTKTGANTEAFF. In DNA form, the CDR3 reads TGTGCCAGCAGTTCAACCAAGACAGGGGCTAACACTGAAGCTTTCTTT.

The chain employs TRBV10-3 and TRBJ2-6; TRBD2 is a possible D gene (6 bases). From germline, CDR1 is ENHRY and CDR2 SYGVKD. Trimming left V 4 bases short and J 2 bases short, with 6 bases between. This CDR3 has 14 amino acids. The CDR3 DNA is TGTGCCATCAGTGGGGGGGCTGGGGCCAACGTCCTGACTTTC. It specifies CAISGGAGANVLTF.

This clone has just a few counts. The chain carries TRBV30 and TRBJ1-2; D gene ambiguous. The CDR3 runs to 13 residues. V lost 1 base and J 5 bases, leaving 11 bases between the germline ends. Germline assignment: CDR1 GTSNPN and CDR2 SVGIG (reference sequence). The CDR3 sequence is CAWSGAGEYGYTF. The CDR3 DNA sequence: TGTGCCTGGAGTGGGGCGGGAGAATATGGCTACACCTTC.

The chain recombines TRBV9 with TRBJ2-3, with D possibly TRBD2 on 6 matching bases. Germline V gene lookup returns CDR1 SGDLS and CDR2 YYNGEE. Between the trimmed V and J ends, which lost 3 bases and 0 bases, there was a span of 11 bases. The CDR3 loop spans 15 amino acids. The CDR3 spells CASSGGTSSTDTQYF. DNA for the CDR3: TGTGCCAGCAGCGGGGGGACTTCGAGCACAGATACGCAGTATTTT.

This clone was seen more than once but under ten times. The gene calls are TRBV29-1 and TRBJ2-3; TRBD1 aligns across 9 bases. Germline CDR1 is SQVTM and CDR2 is ANQGSEA. This CDR3 has 17 residues. V trimming: 1 base; J trimming: 4 bases; junction bases outside the gene matches: 12. CDR3 in amino acids: CSVEAHRDRVRPDTQYF. The CDR3 nucleotides read TGCAGCGTTGAAGCACACCGGGACAGGGTTCGCCCAGATACGCAGTATTTT.

The chain links TRBV5-1 to TRBJ1-1, with 7 bases fitting TRBD1. The J segment lost 5 bases and the V segment lost 4 bases, leaving 8 bases of the junction unmatched. The germline gives CDR1 SGHRS, CDR2 YFSETQ. This CDR3 region has 14 residues. CDR3 nucleotide sequence: TGCGCCAGCAGCAAATTAACAGGGGTGACTGAAGCTTTCTTT. It codes for CASSKLTGVTEAFF.

The V and J genes are TRBV9 and TRBJ2-2; perhaps TRBD1 as D (5 bases). The CDR3 totals 15 residues. The ends were cut back, 0 bases at V and 2 bases at J, with 8 bases in the middle. Germline CDR1 is SGDLS and CDR2 is YYNGEE. CDR3 residues: CASSVVGQNTGELFF. The CDR3 DNA reads as TGTGCCAGCAGCGTAGTCGGACAAAACACCGGGGAGCTGTTTTTT.

This chain connects TRBV4-1 to TRBJ2-7; D is perhaps TRBD1 (5 bases). CDR1 and CDR2 from the germline V gene are MGHRA and YSYEKL. Trimming took off 1 base at V and 3 bases at J, with 10 bases between the two ends. The CDR3 extends over 14 amino acids. In DNA, the CDR3 is TGCGCCAGCAGCCAAGGCAGGGCGGTCTACGAGCAGTACTTC. Translated, it gives CASSQGRAVYEQYF.